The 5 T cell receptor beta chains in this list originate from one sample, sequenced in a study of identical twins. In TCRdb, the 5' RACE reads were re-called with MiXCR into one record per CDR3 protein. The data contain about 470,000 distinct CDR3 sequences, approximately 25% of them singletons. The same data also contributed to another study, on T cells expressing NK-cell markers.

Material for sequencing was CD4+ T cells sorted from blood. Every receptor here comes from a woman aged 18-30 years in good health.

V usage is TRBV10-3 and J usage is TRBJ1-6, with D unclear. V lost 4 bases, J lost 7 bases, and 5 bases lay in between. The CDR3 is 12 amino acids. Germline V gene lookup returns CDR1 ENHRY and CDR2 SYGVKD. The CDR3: CAISGSNSPLHF. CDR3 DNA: TGTGCCATCAGTGGGAGCAATTCACCCCTCCACTTT.

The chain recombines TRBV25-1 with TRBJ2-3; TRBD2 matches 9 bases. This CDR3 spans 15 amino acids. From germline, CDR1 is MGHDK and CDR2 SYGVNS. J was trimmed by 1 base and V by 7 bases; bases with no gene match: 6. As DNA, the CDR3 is TGTGCCAGCACTATAGCGGGGGCGGGCACAGATACGCAGTATTTT. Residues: CASTIAGAGTDTQYF.

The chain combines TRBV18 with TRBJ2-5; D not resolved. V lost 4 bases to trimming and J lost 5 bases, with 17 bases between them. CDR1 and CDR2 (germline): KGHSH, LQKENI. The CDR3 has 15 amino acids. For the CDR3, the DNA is TGTGCCAGCTCACTGACGATTTCTTCAAGGGAGACCCAGTACTTC. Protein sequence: CASSLTISSRETQYF.

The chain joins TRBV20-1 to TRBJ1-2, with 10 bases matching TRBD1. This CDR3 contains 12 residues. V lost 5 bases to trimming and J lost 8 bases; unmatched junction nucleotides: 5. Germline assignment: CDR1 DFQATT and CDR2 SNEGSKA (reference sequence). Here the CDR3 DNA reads TGCAGTGCTGGGGGACAGGGGTGGGGCTACACCTTC. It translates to CSAGGQGWGYTF.

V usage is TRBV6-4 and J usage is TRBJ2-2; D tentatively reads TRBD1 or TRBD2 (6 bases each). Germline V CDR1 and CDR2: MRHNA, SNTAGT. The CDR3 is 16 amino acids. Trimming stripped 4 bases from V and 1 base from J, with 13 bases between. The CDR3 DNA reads TGTGCCAGCAGTGGAGAGGGGGGACAGAACACCGGGGAGCTGTTTTTT. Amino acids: CASSGEGGQNTGELFF.